Below are 30 T cell receptor beta chains sequenced from a single sample in a study of blood T cells in healthy people across ages. A J-beta primer mix and a sample-barcoded 5' primer were used in a second PCR of roughly 6 to 12 cycles. TCRdb reprocessed the 5' RACE reads with MiXCR, giving one entry per CDR3 protein. The sample consists of 1.5 million or so distinct CDR3 sequences, approximately 42% of them appearing once. Sequencing used blood. These receptor sequences come from a woman aged 18-29 years in good health.

The chain uses TRBV9 and TRBJ2-5, with a weak D call TRBD2 (5 bases). V was cut by 4 bases and J by 2 bases, with 15 bases left in between. Looked up from germline, CDR1 is SGDLS and CDR2 is YYNGEE. The CDR3 has 15 residues. The DNA of the CDR3 is TGTGCCAGCAGCCAGGAAGAGGGCACTCAAGAGACCCAGTACTTC. Translation: CASSQEEGTQETQYF.

This clonotype has a handful of counts. The chain combines TRBV5-1 with TRBJ2-1; 11 bases map to TRBD2. Germline assignment: CDR1 SGHRS and CDR2 YFSETQ. Trimming removed 1 base from V and 4 bases from J; junction bases left unmatched: 4. The CDR3 totals 16 residues. CDR3 coding DNA: TGCGCCAGCAGCTTGCCCGGGACTAGCGGTTACAATGAGCAGTTCTTC. Translating it yields CASSLPGTSGYNEQFF.

CDR3 in amino acids: CSATYAGGEIQYF. Here the CDR3 DNA reads TGCAGTGCTACCTACGCAGGAGGAGAGATCCAGTACTTC. J is TRBJ2-7 and V is TRBV20-1, with a weak D call TRBD2 (5 bases). The CDR3 is 13 amino acids. Germline CDR1 DFQATT, CDR2 SNEGSKA (reference sequence). V was trimmed by 4 bases and J by 10 bases, leaving 20 bases between them.

This clonotype was recorded many times. The chain recombines TRBV12-3 or TRBV12-4 with TRBJ1-2; D may be TRBD1 (5 bases). The CDR3 covers 12 residues. V lost 2 bases and J lost 7, with 8 bases in between. The chain's CDR3 is CASSLSGGGYTF. The CDR3, as DNA: TGTGCCAGCAGTTTATCCGGGGGTGGCTACACCTTC.

This clonotype was observed many times. The CDR3 nucleotides read TGCAGTGCTAGGGCGGGACAGGGGGCCCCCCTCTATGGCTACACCTTC. Translating gives CSARAGQGAPLYGYTF. The chain recombines TRBV20-1 with TRBJ1-2; 12 nucleotides agree with TRBD1. The CDR3 loop spans 16 amino acids. Germline V lookup: CDR1 DFQATT, CDR2 SNEGSKA (reference sequence). Trimming at V came to 3 bases and at J to 4 bases, leaving 9 bases not matched to a gene.

The chain is built from TRBV20-1 and TRBJ1-1; 7 bases fit TRBD1. Trimming at V came to 5 bases and at J to 1 base, leaving 7 bases not matched to a gene. The germline gives CDR1 DFQATT, CDR2 SNEGSKA (reference sequence). This CDR3 has 14 amino acids. The CDR3 bases are TGCAGTGCTTCAAGACAGGGACCGAACACTGAAGCTTTCTTT. Its translation is CSASRQGPNTEAFF.

J is TRBJ2-7 and V is TRBV28, with D perhaps being TRBD1 or TRBD2 (6 bases each). Per the germline V gene, CDR1 is MDHEN and CDR2 is SYDVKM. The CDR3 spans 16 residues. V dropped 2 bases and J dropped 1 base, with 15 bases sitting between them. CDR3 sequence (DNA): TGTGCCAGCAGTTTAGGGGGCGGGGCGAGATCCTACGAGCAGTACTTC. Encoded protein: CASSLGGGARSYEQYF.

This clonotype turned up a few times. The V call is TRBV6-6, the J call TRBJ2-5; D gene uncertain. Germline lookup yields CDR1 MNHNY and CDR2 SVGAGI (reference sequence). This CDR3 is 12 amino acids long. The V gene lost 8 bases and the J gene lost 11 bases, with 18 bases spanning the gap. This CDR3 reads CASSPPRNEQYF. CDR3 DNA: TGTGCCAGCTCCCCTCCCCGGAATGAGCAGTACTTC.

The rearrangement joins TRBV7-6 to TRBJ2-7, with D possibly matching TRBD2 (5 bases). The V gene lost 5 bases and the J gene lost 3 bases, with 17 bases spanning the gap. Per the germline V gene, CDR1 is SGHVS and CDR2 is FNYEAQ. CDR3 size: 15 residues. In DNA, the CDR3 is TGTGCCAGCAGCCCACAAGGACTGGGCCTCTACGAGCAGTACTTC. This sequence encodes CASSPQGLGLYEQYF.

V and J are TRBV3-1 and TRBJ2-3; D is undetermined. The CDR3 contains 15 residues. The V end lost 4 bases, the J end lost 3 bases, and 14 bases lay between the germline ends. The germline CDR1 and CDR2 sequences are LGHDT and YNNKEL (reference sequence). CDR3 sequence: CASSRNPTSTDTQYF. The CDR3 nucleotides read TGTGCCAGCAGCCGCAACCCAACGAGTACAGATACGCAGTATTTT.

The chain links TRBV10-3 to TRBJ1-1; D unresolved. CDR3 size: 12 residues. Per germline, CDR1 ENHRY and CDR2 SYGVKD. V was cut by 2 bases and J by 3 bases, with 4 bases left in between. The CDR3 region has the DNA TGTGCCATCAGTGAGGGGTACACTGAAGCTTTCTTT. It is translated as CAISEGYTEAFF.

This chain connects TRBV14 to TRBJ2-2; 8 bases are shared with TRBD1. This CDR3 is 14 amino acids long. V was pared by 6 bases and J by 4 bases, with 4 bases of the junction left unmatched. Per germline, CDR1 SGHDN and CDR2 FVKESK. The CDR3 protein is CASRGTGFTGELFF. For the CDR3, the DNA is TGTGCCAGCAGAGGGACAGGATTCACCGGGGAGCTGTTTTTT.

This clonotype was seen only a few times. This chain's CDR3 is CALAPGQGVYNEQFF. CDR3 in DNA: TGTGCCCTCGCCCCCGGGCAGGGGGTTTACAATGAGCAGTTCTTC. This chain joins TRBV6-1 and TRBJ2-1; the match to TRBD1 covers 7 bases. The CDR3 extends over 15 amino acids. Trimming took 11 bases from V and 4 from J; bases not matched to a gene: 14. Looked up from germline, CDR1 is MNHNS and CDR2 is SASEGT.

The chain joins TRBV7-2 to TRBJ1-2; D possibly corresponds to TRBD1 (5 bases). This CDR3 contains 13 residues. Trimming shortened V by 8 bases and J by 3 bases, and 13 bases separated the two germline ends. The germline gives CDR1 SGHTA, CDR2 FQGNSA. CDR3 residues: CASLEGRDYGYTF. Written as DNA, the CDR3 is TGTGCCAGCCTGGAGGGACGAGACTATGGCTACACCTTC.

This clonotype was recorded a few times. The chain links TRBV5-1 to TRBJ2-7; 10 positions agree with TRBD1. The CDR3 is 16 residues long. V lost 0 bases, J lost 2 bases, and 5 bases stayed unmatched. Germline-derived CDR1 and CDR2 are SGHRS and YFSETQ. The CDR3 DNA reads as TGCGCCAGCAGCTTGGGGACAGGGGGTGCAGCCTACGAGCAGTACTTC. As protein: CASSLGTGGAAYEQYF.

CDR3 in DNA: TGTGCCAGTAGCGCTTCGGACGATGAGCAGTTCTTC. Amino acid sequence: CASSASDDEQFF. This chain uses TRBV11-3 with TRBJ2-1; TRBD2 might be the D (5 bases). This CDR3 is 12 amino acids long. Germline CDR1 reads SGHNT; CDR2 reads YENEEA. V lost 9 bases and J lost 8, with 14 bases in between.

This chain connects TRBV28 to TRBJ2-7; a weak D match, TRBD1 (5 bases). The V gene lost 6 bases and the J gene lost 1 base, with 16 bases spanning the gap. Germline V gene data show CDR1 as MDHEN and CDR2 as SYDVKM. There are 15 residues in the CDR3. In DNA form, the CDR3 reads TGTGCCAGCAGGACGACAGCCGTTGGGTCCTACGAGCAGTACTTC. Its translation: CASRTTAVGSYEQYF.

The chain carries TRBV20-1 and TRBJ2-3; 13 bases map to TRBD2. Looked up from germline, CDR1 is DFQATT and CDR2 is SNEGSKA (reference sequence). The CDR3 loop spans 16 amino acids. The V gene end was trimmed by 5 bases and the J gene end by 9 bases; junction bases not matched to a gene: 14. CDR3 residues: CSASAGGTSGEATQYF. CDR3 coding DNA: TGCAGTGCTTCCGCTGGAGGGACTAGCGGGGAAGCCACGCAGTATTTT.

V gene TRBV3-1 combines with J gene TRBJ2-5, with unresolved D. The J call may be wrong; the DNA end is better matched by TRBJ2-7. The germline V gene has CDR1 LGHDT and CDR2 YNNKEL (reference sequence). The CDR3 runs 15 residues. CDR3 sequence reads: CASSQGPSLGYEQYF. As DNA, the CDR3 is TGTGCCAGCAGCCAAGGACCTTCGCTTGGATACGAGCAGTACTTC.

This rearrangement joins TRBV20-1 to TRBJ2-3; D may be TRBD2 (6 bases). The CDR3 consists of 15 residues. CDR1 DFQATT and CDR2 SNEGSKA come from the germline V gene (reference sequence). V was trimmed by 0 bases and J by 4 bases, leaving 14 bases between them. The CDR3 sequence is CSAREEEGRADTQYF. For the CDR3, the DNA is TGCAGTGCTAGAGAGGAGGAGGGCCGTGCAGATACGCAGTATTTT.

This chain connects TRBV27 to TRBJ2-2; D is undetermined. This CDR3 region has 14 residues. Trimming left V 3 bases short and J 0 bases short, with 5 bases between. From germline, CDR1 is MNHEY and CDR2 SMNVEV (reference sequence). CDR3 DNA sequence: TGTGCCAGCAGTTTTGGCGCGAACACCGGGGAGCTGTTTTTT. Residues: CASSFGANTGELFF.

This rearrangement joins TRBV5-1 to TRBJ2-6; D is uncertain. CDR1 and CDR2 from the germline V gene are SGHRS and YFSETQ. This CDR3 contains 16 residues. Trimming cost V 0 bases and J 0 bases, with 7 bases left between them. The CDR3 coding sequence is TGCGCCAGCAGCTTGGACGGTTTCTCTGGGGCCAACGTCCTGACTTTC. Translating gives CASSLDGFSGANVLTF.

This clonotype was picked up one time. The chain combines TRBV6-5 with TRBJ2-3; 11 positions match TRBD2. CDR1 is MNHEY, CDR2 SVGAGI, per germline. CDR3 length equals 17 residues. Trimming removed 0 bases from V and 4 bases from J; junction bases left unmatched: 6. CDR3: CASSYSPSGGLADTQYF. CDR3 sequence (DNA): TGTGCCAGCAGTTACTCTCCTAGCGGGGGGTTGGCAGATACGCAGTATTTT.

The genes are TRBV12-3 or TRBV12-4 and TRBJ2-1; TRBD2 matches 11 bases. The CDR3 extends over 17 amino acids. V lost 5 bases to trimming and J lost 4 bases; unmatched junction nucleotides: 10. CDR3 sequence (DNA): TGTGCCAGCAGTGGGAGATCTTGGACTAGCGGGTACAATGAGCAGTTCTTC. Amino acid sequence: CASSGRSWTSGYNEQFF.

This rearrangement joins TRBV7-9 to TRBJ2-1; TRBD2 aligns across 12 bases. Losses at the gene ends were 6 bases for V and 8 bases for J; bases not matched to a gene: 11. Germline assignment: CDR1 SEHNR and CDR2 FQNEAQ (reference sequence). CDR3 length equals 16 residues. The CDR3 DNA reads TGTGCCAGCAGACCCTCTCGGGGACTAGCGGGCTATGAGCAGTTCTTC. It yields the protein CASRPSRGLAGYEQFF.

The table lists this clonotype with a few counts. Sequence at one end of the junction differs from germline and may be a read error. J is TRBJ1-1 and V is TRBV27; D call uncertain. The V gene's germline CDR1 is MNHEY and CDR2 SMNVEV (reference sequence). This CDR3 spans 13 amino acids. CDR3 sequence (DNA): TGTGCCAGTAGTTTAGATTTAGTCACTGAAGCTTTCTTT. This encodes CASSLDLVTEAFF.

In this sample, this clonotype turned up a few times. The chain has TRBV27 and TRBJ2-3, with 9 bases aligning to TRBD2. The CDR3 contains 16 residues. The trim removed 2 bases at V and 6 bases at J, leaving 9 bases unmatched. Per the germline V gene, CDR1 is MNHEY and CDR2 is SMNVEV (reference sequence). CDR3 loop: CASSLRVAGAVDTQYF. The CDR3 coding sequence is TGTGCCAGCAGTTTACGAGTAGCGGGGGCGGTGGATACGCAGTATTTT.

This clonotype showed up just once. The chain is built from TRBV7-2 and TRBJ2-5; D remains ambiguous. There are 13 residues in the CDR3. Trimming removed 3 bases from V and 4 bases from J, with 9 bases in between. The germline CDR1 and CDR2 sequences are SGHTA and FQGNSA. The CDR3: CASSFKGLETQYF. The CDR3 DNA reads as TGTGCCAGCAGCTTTAAGGGTTTAGAGACCCAGTACTTC.

V gene TRBV20-1 combines with J gene TRBJ1-5; 10 positions agree with TRBD1. Germline V gene data show CDR1 as DFQATT and CDR2 as SNEGSKA (reference sequence). Trimming removed 6 bases from V and 3 bases from J; junction bases left unmatched: 8. This CDR3 is 15 amino acids long. As DNA, the CDR3 is TGCAGTGCCAAACCCGGGACAGGGGACAATCAGCCCCAGCATTTT. Protein product: CSAKPGTGDNQPQHF.

The chain joins TRBV12-3 or TRBV12-4 to TRBJ2-7, with 9 bases lining up with TRBD2. CDR3 length equals 17 residues. The V segment lost 2 bases and the J segment 2 bases; nucleotides outside the gene matches: 10. As DNA, the CDR3 is TGTGCCAGCAGTTTAAGTCTAGCGGGGATCTTGACCTACGAGCAGTACTTC. Translation gives CASSLSLAGILTYEQYF.